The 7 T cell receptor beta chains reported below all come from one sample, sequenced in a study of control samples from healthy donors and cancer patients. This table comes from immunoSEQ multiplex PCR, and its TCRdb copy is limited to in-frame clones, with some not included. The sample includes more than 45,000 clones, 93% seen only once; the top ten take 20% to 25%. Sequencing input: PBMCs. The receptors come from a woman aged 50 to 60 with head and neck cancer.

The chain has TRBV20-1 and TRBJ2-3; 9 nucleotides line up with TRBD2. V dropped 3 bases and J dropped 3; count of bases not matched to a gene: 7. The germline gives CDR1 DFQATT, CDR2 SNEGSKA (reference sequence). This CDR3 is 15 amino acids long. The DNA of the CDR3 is TGCAGTGCTAGTCTAGGGGCGGGGGGGACAGATACGCAGTATTTT. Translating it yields CSASLGAGGTDTQYF.

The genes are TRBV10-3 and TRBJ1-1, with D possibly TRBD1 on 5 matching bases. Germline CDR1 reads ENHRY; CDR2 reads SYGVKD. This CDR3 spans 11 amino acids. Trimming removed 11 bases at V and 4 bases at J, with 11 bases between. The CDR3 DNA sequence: TGTGCCGTTTCAGGGTCCACTGAAGCTTTCTTT. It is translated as CAVSGSTEAFF.

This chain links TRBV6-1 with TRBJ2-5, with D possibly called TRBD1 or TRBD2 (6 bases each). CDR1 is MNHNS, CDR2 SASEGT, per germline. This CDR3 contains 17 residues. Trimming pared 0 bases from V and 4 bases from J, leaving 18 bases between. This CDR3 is CASSEALGGTHGETQYF. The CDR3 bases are TGTGCCAGCAGTGAAGCCCTCGGGGGCACCCACGGAGAGACCCAGTACTTC.

CDR3: CASSLRWGEDYGYTF. The CDR3 bases are TGTGCCAGCAGCCTCCGGTGGGGCGAAGACTATGGCTACACCTTC. The rearrangement joins TRBV7-2 to TRBJ1-2; weak D call: TRBD1 (5 bases). The V end lost 5 bases, the J end lost 3 bases, and 16 bases lay between the germline ends. Germline CDR1 is SGHTA and CDR2 is FQGNSA. The CDR3 is 15 residues long.

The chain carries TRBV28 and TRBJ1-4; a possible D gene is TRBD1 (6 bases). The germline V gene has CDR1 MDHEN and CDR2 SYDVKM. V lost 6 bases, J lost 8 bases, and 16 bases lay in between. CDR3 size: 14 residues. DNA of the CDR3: TGTGCCAGCAGAACCCGGACAGCCGGAGAAAAACTGTTTTTT. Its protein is CASRTRTAGEKLFF.

The CDR3 DNA is TGTGCCAGCAGCGCCGAAGCCTTTAACTCTGGAAACACCATATATTTT. This encodes CASSAEAFNSGNTIYF. This rearrangement joins TRBV3-1 (or the pseudogene TRBV3-2) to TRBJ1-3; unclear D gene. Germline V lookup: CDR1 LGHDT, CDR2 YNNKEL (reference sequence). The CDR3 is 16 residues long. The V end was cut by 5 bases, the J end by 0 bases, with 14 bases between.

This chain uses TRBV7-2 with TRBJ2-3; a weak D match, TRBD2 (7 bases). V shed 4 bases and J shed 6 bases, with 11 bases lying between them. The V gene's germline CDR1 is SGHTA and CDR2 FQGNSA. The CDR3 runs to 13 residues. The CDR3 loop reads CASSYGGQDTQYF. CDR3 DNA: TGTGCCAGCAGCTACGGGGGGCAGGATACGCAGTATTTT.